This TCR beta chain was found in a study of molecular identifiers for immune sequencing clone quantification. Study-wide context: In replicates, RNA taken from approximately 20,000 or 100,000 naive CD8 cells was divided five ways, and four portions underwent sequencing.

TCRdb fed the PCR reads into MiXCR, producing one record per CDR3 protein. The profile covers about half a million distinct CDR3 sequences, with over 20% appearing a single time and about 0.8% taken by the ten largest. From germline, CDR1 is LNHNV and CDR2 YYDKDF (reference sequence). Trimming cost V 4 bases and J 0 bases, with 8 bases left between them. The CDR3 has 14 amino acids. Comment on this clonotype: What it binds is unknown.

Sorting was used to obtain naive CD8 T cells (CD8+CD4-CCR7+CD45RA+). The study, taken as a whole, reports: Researchers reportedly could pick up spiked Jurkat TCR RNA from one cell mixed into some 1 million naive cells. Over 98% of effector molecules, but under 1% in naive cells, were held by clones with more than 20 RNA copies.

The sequenced sample consisted of naive CD8+ T cells from blood, with Jurkat cell RNA spiked in. The subset: FACS-sorted CD8+CD4-CCR7+CD45RA+ naive T cells. The chain uses TRBV15 and TRBJ2-3, with D possibly being TRBD1 (6 bases). The TCR originated in a human donor in good health. Some libraries in this study had Jurkat cell RNA spiked in. Written as DNA, the CDR3 is TGTGCCACCAGCACAACAGGGAGCACAGATACGCAGTATTTT. The encoded protein is CATSTTGSTDTQYF.